This record concerns one T cell receptor (beta chain) sequence. Trimming cost V 5 bases and J 5 bases; bases outside gene matches: 3. Germline CDR1 and CDR2: SNHLY and FYNNEI. The CDR3 spans 13 residues. Data came from immunoSEQ multiplex PCR; TCRdb stores just in-frame clones and leaves some out. Among roughly 80,000 clones listed, about 92% were seen once. The sample comes from a study of technical replicates of blood from a handful of donors. The sequenced sample consisted of T cells isolated from PBMCs. The rearrangement joins TRBV2 to TRBJ1-2, with 9 bases identical to TRBD1. This TCR came from a human donor in good health. The CDR3 here is CASSRDREYGYTF. For the CDR3, the DNA is TGTGCCAGCAGTAGGGACAGGGAGTATGGCTACACCTTC.